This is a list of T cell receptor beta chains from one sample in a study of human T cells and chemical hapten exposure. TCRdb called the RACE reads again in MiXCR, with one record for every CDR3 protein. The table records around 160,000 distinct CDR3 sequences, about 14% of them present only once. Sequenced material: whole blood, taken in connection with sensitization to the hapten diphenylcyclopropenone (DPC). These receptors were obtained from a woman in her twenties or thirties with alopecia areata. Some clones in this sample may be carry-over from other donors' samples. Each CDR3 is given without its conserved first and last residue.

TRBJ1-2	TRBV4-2	ASSQIIELRVKGYT
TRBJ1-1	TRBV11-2	ASSQNAPGEAF
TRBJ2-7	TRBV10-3	AIGGQGAYEQY
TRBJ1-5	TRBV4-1	ASSQARGGNQPQH
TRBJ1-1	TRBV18	ASSPQGRGNTEAF
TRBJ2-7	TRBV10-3	AISADSYEQY
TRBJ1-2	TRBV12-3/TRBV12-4	ASSLTGYNDGYT
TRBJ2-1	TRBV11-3	ASSPPGTDDNEQF
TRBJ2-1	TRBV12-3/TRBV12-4	ASSASGSAVYNEQF
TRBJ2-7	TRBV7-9	ASSSSRDSPPYEQY
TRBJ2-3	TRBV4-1	ASSQEGTGIDTQY
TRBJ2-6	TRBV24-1	ATSGRLSGANVLT
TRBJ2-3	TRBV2	ASSKSGYSTDTQY
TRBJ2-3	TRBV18	ASSPRTGGNADTQY
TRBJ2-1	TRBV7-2	ASSPGQGFYNEQF
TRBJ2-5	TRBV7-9	ASRDGTSEQETQY
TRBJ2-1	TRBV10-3	AISEGQAGYNEQF
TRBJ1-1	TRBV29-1	SASKAGRQNTEAF
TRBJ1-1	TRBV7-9	ASSQQATEAF
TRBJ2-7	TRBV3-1	ASSQGAGGHYEQY
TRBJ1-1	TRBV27	ASSPLRGTGGSEAF
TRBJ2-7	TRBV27	ASSPLGDRSYEQY
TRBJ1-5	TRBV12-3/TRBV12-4	ASSFQQHNQPQH
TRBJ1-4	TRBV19	ASSPRTATNEKLF
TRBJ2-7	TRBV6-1	ASSVENSYEQY
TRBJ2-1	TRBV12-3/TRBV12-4	ATGLAGGVYEQF
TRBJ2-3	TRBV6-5	ASSRTSGLTTDTQY
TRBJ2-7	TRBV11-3	ASSYGQGASYEQY
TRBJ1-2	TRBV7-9	ASSKGAGDYGYT
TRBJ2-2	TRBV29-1	SVGRGTTNTGELF
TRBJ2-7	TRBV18	ASSPTSGGLYEQY
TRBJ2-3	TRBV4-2	ASSRGLQRADTQY
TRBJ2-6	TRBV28	ASSWGSTGLSGANVLT
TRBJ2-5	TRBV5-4	ASSLLTGSETQY
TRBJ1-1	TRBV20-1	SASRPVGSRAF
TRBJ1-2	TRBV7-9	ASSSGQGAGGYT
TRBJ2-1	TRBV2	ASKGGPREQF
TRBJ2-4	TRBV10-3	AISEEGNIQY
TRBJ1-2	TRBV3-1	ASSREDRDYGYT
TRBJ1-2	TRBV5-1	ASSNPNRFGGLYGYT